This is a list of T cell receptor beta chains from one sample in a study of T-cell memory formation after mild COVID-19. TCRdb called the 5' RACE reads again in MiXCR, with one record for every CDR3 protein. The profile covers 250,000 to 400,000 distinct CDR3 sequences, with around 15% appearing a single time and roughly 21% taken by the ten largest. The sequencing sample was made of PBMCs or a T cell subset sorted from them (not recorded which). The receptors were gathered from a man aged 18 to 29 who had mild COVID-19 (a few samples of this study predate the infection). Cell type and time point are not known. The CDR3 runs from the conserved cysteine through the conserved F or W. A D gene is named only where the DNA matches it firmly. For some rows the clone size is stated as once, few or many, or as a class when expanded; others skip it.

>few|TRBJ2-7|TRBD2|TRBV4-1
TGCGCCAGCAGCCAAAAGCCCTCTAGCGGGGGTGAACACTACGAGCAGTACTTC
CASSQKPSSGGEHYEQYF
>few|TRBJ2-5|TRBD2|TRBV20-1
TGCAGTGCTAGAACGGGGGGGAACCGCCTGGAGACCCAGTACTTC
CSARTGGNRLETQYF
>-|TRBJ1-2|-|TRBV7-9
TGTGCCAGCAGCCCCCGGACGGAGAACTATGGCTACACCTTC
CASSPRTENYGYTF
>-|TRBJ1-6|-|TRBV7-8
TGTGCCAGCAGCTTAGGGGGCAGGGTAAAAAATTCACCCCTCCACTTT
CASSLGGRVKNSPLHF
>many|TRBJ2-2|TRBD2|TRBV5-6
TGTGCCAGCAGTAGAGGACTAGCGGACACCGGGGAGCTGTTTTTT
CASSRGLADTGELFF
>many|TRBJ2-2|TRBD2|TRBV9
TGTGCCAGCAGCGTAGGCGGGGGGAACACCGGGGAGCTGTTTTTT
CASSVGGGNTGELFF
>-|TRBJ1-1|-|TRBV7-2
TGTGCCAGCAGCTACCCCCAGGGAGGAGCTGAAGCTTTCTTT
CASSYPQGGAEAFF
>-|TRBJ2-7|TRBD2|TRBV12-3/TRBV12-4
TGTGCCAGCAGTTACTGGCTAGCGGGGGGTGTGCAGTACTTC
CASSYWLAGGVQYF
>few|TRBJ2-1|-|TRBV7-9
TGTGCCAGCAGCTTAAGTCTAGGAGGGAAGGATGAGCAGTTCTTC
CASSLSLGGKDEQFF
>-|TRBJ1-3|-|TRBV7-9
TGTGCCAGCAGCTTAGGGACAACCGGAAACACCATATATTTT
CASSLGTTGNTIYF
>few|TRBJ1-3|-|TRBV20-1
TGCAGTGTGCGGCTGGCGGGAAACACCATATATTTT
CSVRLAGNTIYF
>few|TRBJ1-6|-|TRBV15
TGTGCCACCAGCAGAGATTGGCCTGCCGCTGAGGTCTCACCCCTCCACTTT
CATSRDWPAAEVSPLHF
>-|TRBJ2-3|-|TRBV10-3
TGTGCCATCAGTGAGGCGGCAGCGGATACGCAGTATTTT
CAISEAAADTQYF
>-|TRBJ2-5|-|TRBV5-1
TGCGCCAGCAGCTTGGAGGAGGGAACCTTCCAAGAGACCCAGTACTTC
CASSLEEGTFQETQYF
>-|TRBJ2-6|-|TRBV4-3
TGCGCCAGCAGCCCTGACATGTTTTCTGCCTCTGGGGCCAACGTCCTGACTTTC
CASSPDMFSASGANVLTF
>few|TRBJ2-4|-|TRBV4-1
TGCGCCAGCAGCCGCAGGCAGATAACGGAGGGAAACATTCAGTACTTC
CASSRRQITEGNIQYF
>-|TRBJ2-2|TRBD1|TRBV5-6
TGTGCCAGCAGCGTCGAGGGGGCGGTCACCGGGGAGCTGTTTTTT
CASSVEGAVTGELFF
>few|TRBJ1-1|TRBD1|TRBV4-3
TGCGCCAGCAGCGAATGGACAGGGGGCACTGAAGCTTTCTTT
CASSEWTGGTEAFF
>many|TRBJ2-1|-|TRBV25-1
TGTGCCAGCAGTGCCCCGGCAGGGAACCACAATGAGCAGTTCTTC
CASSAPAGNHNEQFF
>-|TRBJ2-4|-|TRBV7-2
TGTGCCAGCAGCCACCCGGGACCAGGTATTCAGTACTTC
CASSHPGPGIQYF
>many|TRBJ2-5|-|TRBV9
TGTGCCAGCAGCGTATACTCCGGGACCAACCAAGAGACCCAGTACTTC
CASSVYSGTNQETQYF
>-|TRBJ1-5|TRBD1|TRBV7-4
TGTGCCAGCAGCAAAATTCCGGGACAGGGAACCGTCGTAAACAATCAGCCCCAGCATTTT
CASSKIPGQGTVVNNQPQHF
>-|TRBJ2-1|-|TRBV6-5
TGTGCCAGCAGTTACCGGACTTACGAAAGCTCCTACAATGAGCAGTTCTTC
CASSYRTYESSYNEQFF
>-|TRBJ1-1|-|TRBV28
TGTGCCAGCAGTTCAACCCCACCGGGGGCTTTCTTT
CASSSTPPGAFF
>few|TRBJ2-3|-|TRBV25-1
TGTGCCAGCAGTGAATTTTTAGAAACAGATACGCAGTATTTT
CASSEFLETDTQYF
>-|TRBJ2-2|-|TRBV7-2
TGTGCCAGCACCACAAACATGGGGGGCACGAACACCGGGGAGCTGTTTTTT
CASTTNMGGTNTGELFF
>many|TRBJ2-1|-|TRBV5-1
TGCGCCAGCAGTAGCAGACAGCCCTACAATGAGCAGTTCTTC
CASSSRQPYNEQFF
>-|TRBJ2-7|TRBD1|TRBV5-1
TGCGCCAGCAGCGGGACAGGGATCTCCTACGAGCAGTACTTC
CASSGTGISYEQYF
>-|TRBJ2-3|-|TRBV5-1
TGCGCCAGCAGCGCCATAACCGGGGGCCGCACAGATACGCAGTATTTT
CASSAITGGRTDTQYF
>few|TRBJ1-5|-|TRBV11-2
TGTGCCAGCAGCTTGGCAGCCTATAGCAATCAGCCCCAGCATTTT
CASSLAAYSNQPQHF
>-|TRBJ2-1|-|TRBV9
TGTGCCAGCAGCGTGGGGTCGGATGAGCAGTTCTTC
CASSVGSDEQFF
>few|TRBJ2-7|-|TRBV7-9
TGTGCCACCAGCATGTTGGAGGTGGTCCGGTACGAGCAGTACTTC
CATSMLEVVRYEQYF
>few|TRBJ2-3|TRBD1|TRBV7-3
TGTGCCAGCAGCCCAGGACAGGGGGCGTATACGCAGTATTTT
CASSPGQGAYTQYF
>-|TRBJ1-3|-|TRBV5-1
TGCGCCAGCAGCTTAAGCCCGCGTAGCTCTGGAAACACCATATATTTT
CASSLSPRSSGNTIYF
>few|TRBJ2-5|TRBD2|TRBV5-1
TGCGCCAGCAGCCCTGGACTAGCGGGGTCAGGAGAGACCCAGTACTTC
CASSPGLAGSGETQYF
>-|TRBJ2-1|-|TRBV5-1
TGCGCCAGCAGCTTGAAGATTGAGCAGTTCTTC
CASSLKIEQFF
>few|TRBJ1-1|TRBD1|TRBV12-3/TRBV12-4
TGTGCCAGCAGTTTCGGGACAGGGGCTCTCACTGAAGCTTTCTTT
CASSFGTGALTEAFF
>many|TRBJ2-6|-|TRBV29-1
TGCAGCGTTGAAGAGGGCAGCTCTGGGGCCAACGTCCTGACTTTC
CSVEEGSSGANVLTF
>few|TRBJ1-6|-|TRBV27
TGTGCCAGCAGTAGACAGAATTCACCCCTCCACTTT
CASSRQNSPLHF
>few|TRBJ1-6|TRBD1|TRBV10-3
TGTGCCATCACCTCCGACAGGGGCGGTGCCCCCCTCCACTTT
CAITSDRGGAPLHF
>-|TRBJ2-5|-|TRBV7-2
TGTGCCAGCAGCCGAAACATGGGGTTGGAGACCCAGTACTTC
CASSRNMGLETQYF
>-|TRBJ2-5|TRBD2|TRBV4-1
TGCGCCAGCAGCTTCAGACTAGCGGGGGTACTCCAGAGAGAGACCCAGTACTTC
CASSFRLAGVLQRETQYF
>many|TRBJ2-7|TRBD1|TRBV5-1
TGCGCCAGCAGCTTGAAGAGTATAAGGACAGGACTCTCCTACGAGCAGTACTTC
CASSLKSIRTGLSYEQYF
>few|TRBJ2-1|-|TRBV5-1
TGCGCCAGCAGCTTCACTAGCAACAATGAGCAGTTCTTC
CASSFTSNNEQFF